This T cell receptor (beta chain) was identified during a study of CD8 T cells in Susac syndrome. Sequencing of TCR beta was performed on blood CD8+ and CD4+ T cells. Controls matched for age and sex were healthy donors. Reverse transcription of about 0.5 to 1 ug RNA used random hexamers. In TCRdb, the immunoSEQ multiplex PCR reads were re-called with MiXCR into one record per CDR3 protein. This table has 60,000 to 75,000 distinct CDR3 sequences, just under 95% appearing once. What was sequenced was CD8+ T cells from PBMCs. The receptor comes from a human donor in good health.

CDR3 DNA: TGCAGTGCTAGATATCCGGGACGGGACACTGAAGCTTTCTTT. Residues: CSARYPGRDTEAFF. This sequence joins TRBV20-1 and TRBJ1-1; a weak D match, TRBD1 (5 bases). V was trimmed by 2 bases and J by 3 bases, leaving 13 bases between them. CDR3 length: 14 amino acids. Per germline, CDR1 DFQATT and CDR2 SNEGSKA (reference sequence).